These 21 T cell receptor beta chains were sequenced from one sample in a study of shared clonotypes between healthy human individuals. Measured with immunoSEQ multiplex PCR; TCRdb has only the in-frame clones, and not every one. This table has roughly 2.2 million clones, about 92% appearing once. Sequenced material: naive CD4+ T cells from PBMCs. Specified subset: CD45RA+ positively selected. The receptors shown here come from a man between 18 and 29 years old in good health. Some clones in this sample may be carry-over from other donors' samples.

The rearrangement links TRBV7-2 to TRBJ2-5, with a weak D call TRBD2 (5 bases). CDR1 SGHTA and CDR2 FQGNSA come from the germline V gene. The ends were cut back, 2 bases at V and 2 bases at J, with 12 bases in the middle. CDR3 length equals 15 residues. The CDR3 nucleotides are TGTGCCAGCAGCTTATCTGGGAGTACTCAAGAGACCCAGTACTTC. This sequence encodes CASSLSGSTQETQYF.

The chain is built from TRBV19 and TRBJ2-7; D remains unclear. CDR1 is LNHDA, CDR2 SQIVND, per germline (reference sequence). Trimming removed 6 bases at V and 2 bases at J, with 14 bases between. This CDR3 has 14 residues. The CDR3 here is CASSSQKGPYEQYF. CDR3 DNA sequence: TGTGCCAGTAGCTCTCAGAAGGGCCCCTACGAGCAGTACTTC.

The chain recombines TRBV6-5 with TRBJ2-5; D possibly corresponds to TRBD2 (5 bases). CDR1 is MNHEY, CDR2 SVGAGI, per germline. The V and J ends lost 5 bases and 2 bases respectively, with 9 bases between them. The CDR3 consists of 13 residues. The CDR3 loop is CASSTPGQETQYF. The CDR3, as DNA: TGTGCCAGCAGTACTCCGGGACAAGAGACCCAGTACTTC.

This clone was detected once. This chain joins TRBV7-6 and TRBJ2-7; 8 bases agree with TRBD2. Germline values: CDR1 SGHVS, CDR2 FNYEAQ. Unmatched junction bases numbered 9, after V lost 0 bases and J lost 2 bases. The CDR3 is 17 amino acids. The CDR3 region has the DNA TGTGCCAGCAGCTTAGCGAGGGCCCCAGCGGGAGCCTACGAGCAGTACTTC. Its translation is CASSLARAPAGAYEQYF.

The rearrangement links TRBV30 to TRBJ2-7; D perhaps matches TRBD2 (6 bases). The CDR3 has 16 amino acids. Germline assignment: CDR1 GTSNPN and CDR2 SVGIG (reference sequence). Trimming cost V 1 base and J 4 bases, with 20 bases left between them. The CDR3 sequence is CAWSDLGLQTHYEQYF. The CDR3 DNA sequence: TGTGCCTGGAGTGACCTGGGACTTCAGACCCATTACGAGCAGTACTTC.

The chain recombines TRBV6-9 with TRBJ2-5, with a weak D call TRBD2 (6 bases). The V gene lost 6 bases and the J gene lost 1 base, with 15 bases spanning the gap. This CDR3 is built from 15 residues. Germline V gene lookup returns CDR1 MNHGY and CDR2 SVAAGI. This chain's CDR3 is CASRGSGRLQETQYF. CDR3 in DNA: TGTGCCAGCAGGGGTAGCGGAAGACTCCAAGAGACCCAGTACTTC.

This chain uses TRBV4-2 with TRBJ2-7; D is ambiguous. Germline V gives CDR1 LGHNA, CDR2 YNFKEQ. The CDR3 has 14 amino acids. The V end lost 1 base, the J end lost 1 base, and 8 bases lay between the germline ends. CDR3 DNA: TGTGCCAGCAGCCAAGGGACCAGGTCCTACGAGCAGTACTTC. It encodes CASSQGTRSYEQYF.

This clone was recorded a few times. In DNA form, the CDR3 reads TGCAGCGGTGAGGGGGATTTCGCTGGAGCTTTCTTT. Protein product: CSGEGDFAGAFF. V gene TRBV29-1 combines with J gene TRBJ1-1; D might be TRBD1 (6 bases). The CDR3 runs to 12 residues. Germline V CDR1 and CDR2: SQVTM, ANQGSEA. Trimming removed 7 bases from V and 10 bases from J, with 19 bases in between.

The gene calls are TRBV2 and TRBJ2-1, with TRBD1 matching 9 bases. V dropped 6 bases and J dropped 5; count of bases not matched to a gene: 2. Germline CDR1 and CDR2: SNHLY and FYNNEI. The CDR3 totals 13 residues. The CDR3 sequence is CASRGDRDNEQFF. As DNA, the CDR3 is TGTGCCAGCAGGGGGGACAGGGACAATGAGCAGTTCTTC.

This clone was detected only a few times. This CDR3 is CASRGTGGSYGYTF. In DNA, the CDR3 is TGCGCCAGCAGAGGGACAGGGGGCTCCTATGGCTACACCTTC. The rearrangement uses TRBV5-1 and TRBJ1-2; 12 nucleotides match TRBD1. This CDR3 has 14 amino acids. The germline gives CDR1 SGHRS, CDR2 YFSETQ. V trimming: 5 bases; J trimming: 4 bases; junction bases outside the gene matches: 3.

The chain carries TRBV6-6 and TRBJ1-2, with TRBD1 identical over 11 bases. CDR1 and CDR2 from the germline V gene are MNHNY and SVGAGI (reference sequence). V lost 6 bases to trimming and J lost 6 bases; unmatched junction nucleotides: 12. This CDR3 spans 16 amino acids. CDR3: CASSLPPGQGENGYTF. The CDR3 coding sequence is TGTGCCAGCAGCCTACCTCCGGGACAGGGGGAGAATGGCTACACCTTC.

The table lists this clone with a few counts. This sample includes further DNA sequences coding for the same CDR3. The chain links TRBV29-1 to TRBJ2-1; no firm D call. Germline V gene data show CDR1 as SQVTM and CDR2 as ANQGSEA. V lost 4 bases and J lost 5, with 3 bases in between. The CDR3 is 10 amino acids. The CDR3 bases are TGCAGCGTTGCACACAATGAGCAGTTCTTC. Encoded protein: CSVAHNEQFF.

The gene calls are TRBV5-1 and TRBJ2-7, with D possibly being TRBD1 (5 bases). The V end lost 0 bases, the J end lost 3 bases, and 10 bases lay between the germline ends. This CDR3 is built from 14 residues. Germline CDR1 and CDR2: SGHRS and YFSETQ. CDR3 loop: CASSLALGHYEQYF. CDR3 DNA sequence: TGCGCCAGCAGCTTGGCCCTGGGGCACTACGAGCAGTACTTC.

The chain couples TRBV19 to TRBJ2-2, with D perhaps matching TRBD1 (5 bases). The CDR3 has 15 residues. CDR1 is LNHDA, CDR2 SQIVND, per germline (reference sequence). V was cut by 3 bases and J by 1 base, with 9 bases left in between. This CDR3 reads CASSISTVNTGELFF. The CDR3 DNA reads as TGTGCCAGTAGTATCTCGACAGTGAACACCGGGGAGCTGTTTTTT.

The chain employs TRBV7-9 and TRBJ2-3; 8 bases match TRBD2. V lost 5 bases to trimming and J lost 5 bases; unmatched junction nucleotides: 15. The CDR3 totals 17 residues. The germline V gene encodes CDR1 SEHNR and CDR2 FQNEAQ (reference sequence). The CDR3 DNA follows: TGTGCCAGCAGCCTCTTCTCCGGGAGGGCCGAGAAAGATACGCAGTATTTT. Translation: CASSLFSGRAEKDTQYF. Full variable domain (missing parts from reference TRBV7-9 and TRBJ2-3): DTGVSQNPRHKITKRGQNVTFRCDPISEHNRLYWYRQTLGQGPEFLTYFQNEAQLEKSRLLSDRFSAERPKGSFSTLEIQRTEQGDSAMYLCASSLFSGRAEKDTQYFGPGTRLTVL.

Regarding this clone: Other DNA sequences in this specimen translate into the identical CDR3. The rearrangement uses TRBV7-2 and TRBJ2-1, with TRBD2 matching over 10 bases. The CDR3 runs to 15 residues. CDR1 SGHTA and CDR2 FQGNSA come from the germline V gene. The junction had 5 bases not matched to a gene; V was cut back by 5 bases and J by 4 bases. DNA of the CDR3: TGTGCCAGCAGCCTGCTAGCGGGGGAATACAATGAGCAGTTCTTC. This codes for CASSLLAGEYNEQFF.

The rearrangement links TRBV6-4 to TRBJ2-1; D is unclear. Germline V gene sequence: CDR1 MRHNA, CDR2 SNTAGT. This CDR3 region has 12 residues. V lost 3 bases, J lost 10 bases, and 10 bases lay in between. CDR3 nucleotides: TGTGCCAGCAGTGAGGTGGGCGGAGAGCAGTTCTTC. The encoded protein is CASSEVGGEQFF.

The gene calls are TRBV6-5 and TRBJ1-6; possibly TRBD1 for D (6 bases). The CDR3 has 14 residues. Germline values: CDR1 MNHEY, CDR2 SVGAGI. The ends were cut back, 4 bases at V and 6 bases at J, with 10 bases in the middle. The CDR3 bases are TGTGCCAGCAGTTTGCAGGGGAGTAATTCACCCCTCCACTTT. It is translated as CASSLQGSNSPLHF.

This sequence joins TRBV28 and TRBJ1-1; 9 bases agree with TRBD1. The germline V gene has CDR1 MDHEN and CDR2 SYDVKM. J was trimmed by 6 bases and V by 7 bases; bases with no gene match: 9. The CDR3 loop spans 14 amino acids. CDR3 in amino acids: CASNLGQGAAEAFF. The CDR3 DNA reads as TGTGCCAGCAATCTGGGACAGGGTGCGGCTGAAGCTTTCTTT.

The chain couples TRBV27 to TRBJ1-1; D is unclear. CDR3 size: 14 residues. The ends were cut back, 4 bases at V and 0 bases at J, with 9 bases in the middle. Germline CDR1 MNHEY, CDR2 SMNVEV (reference sequence). The CDR3 DNA is TGTGCCAGCAGTTCAAGCCTTATGAACACTGAAGCTTTCTTT. It translates to CASSSSLMNTEAFF.

V usage is TRBV4-2 and J usage is TRBJ1-6; D gene ambiguous. The ends were cut back, 3 bases at V and 0 bases at J, with 9 bases in the middle. Per germline, CDR1 LGHNA and CDR2 YNFKEQ. The CDR3 loop spans 16 amino acids. CDR3 sequence (DNA): TGTGCCAGCAGCCACAGCCGTAGCTCCTATAATTCACCCCTCCACTTT. It encodes CASSHSRSSYNSPLHF.